Shown below are 14 T cell receptor beta chains from a single sample sequenced in a study of cytomegalovirus exposure and HLA in healthy donors. The PCR employed 60 Vbeta primers together with 13 Jbeta primers. Clones were sequenced by immunoSEQ multiplex PCR, and TCRdb holds only the in-frame ones, with some missing. The sample includes over 100,000 clones, over 60% seen only once; the top ten take roughly 6.2%. The sample comprised PBMCs. The origin of the receptors is a man aged 55 to 70 in good health and CMV-seropositive.

The chain uses TRBV4-3 and TRBJ1-1; tentative D call: TRBD1 (6 bases). Trimming removed 3 bases from V and 1 base from J, with 12 bases in between. The CDR3 loop spans 15 amino acids. Germline V gene data show CDR1 as LGHNA and CDR2 as YSLEER. The CDR3: CASSHLQGWNTEAFF. The CDR3 DNA follows: TGCGCCAGCAGCCATTTACAGGGTTGGAACACTGAAGCTTTCTTT.

The chain is built from TRBV4-2 and TRBJ2-1, with 7 bases matching TRBD1. CDR3 length: 16 residues. The ends lost 0 bases at V and 7 bases at J; junction bases unmatched: 9. From germline, CDR1 is LGHNA and CDR2 YNFKEQ. For the CDR3, the DNA is TGTGCCAGCAGCCAAGAGACAGGGAAAGTTTTGAATGAGCAGTTCTTC. Translation gives CASSQETGKVLNEQFF.

The genes are TRBV7-9 and TRBJ1-1; a possible D gene is TRBD1 (6 bases). V lost 4 bases, J lost 4 bases, and 13 bases lay in between. Germline V gene lookup returns CDR1 SEHNR and CDR2 FQNEAQ (reference sequence). The CDR3 has 14 amino acids. DNA for the CDR3: TGTGCCAGCAGCTCCTGGGGGGGGCTCACTGAAGCTTTCTTT. Amino acid sequence: CASSSWGGLTEAFF.

The chain has TRBV11-1 and TRBJ1-1; 8 bases map to TRBD1. The ends lost 5 bases at V and 1 base at J; junction bases unmatched: 6. The CDR3 consists of 15 residues. Germline CDR1 and CDR2: SGHAT and FQDESV (reference sequence). The CDR3: CASSPSQGGNTEAFF. The CDR3 nucleotides read TGTGCCAGCAGCCCCTCACAGGGGGGGAACACTGAAGCTTTCTTT. The whole variable domain, remainder taken from reference TRBV11-1 and TRBJ1-1, is EAEVAQSPRYKITEKSQAVAFWCDPISGHATLYWYRQILGQGPELLVQFQDESVVDDSQLPKDRFSAERLKGVDSTLKIQPAELGDSAMYLCASSPSQGGNTEAFFGQGTRLTVV.

The genes are TRBV30 and TRBJ1-1; D is unresolved. This CDR3 has 13 residues. Germline-derived CDR1 and CDR2 are GTSNPN and SVGIG (reference sequence). The V end lost 0 bases, the J end lost 5 bases, and 10 bases lay between the germline ends. The CDR3 is CAWSVLGSTEAFF. As DNA, the CDR3 is TGTGCCTGGAGTGTACTTGGGAGTACTGAAGCTTTCTTT.

V usage is TRBV19 and J usage is TRBJ2-3; TRBD2 aligns across 9 bases. The CDR3 runs 16 residues. Germline CDR1 is LNHDA and CDR2 is SQIVND (reference sequence). V lost 3 bases and J lost 5; bases outside the gene matches: 9. CDR3 loop: CASSIVAGGPEDTQYF. The CDR3 coding sequence is TGTGCCAGTAGTATCGTTGCGGGGGGGCCGGAAGATACGCAGTATTTT.

The J gene is TRBJ1-2, the V gene TRBV5-6; TRBD1 matches at 7 bases. CDR3 length: 16 amino acids. V lost 4 bases and J lost 1; bases outside the gene matches: 10. Germline V gives CDR1 SGHDT, CDR2 YYEEEE. The CDR3 DNA reads TGTGCCAGCAGCCCCGCCGGGACAGAAGATAACTATGGCTACACCTTC. Amino acid sequence: CASSPAGTEDNYGYTF.

J is TRBJ2-5 and V is TRBV5-8, with TRBD2 as a possible D gene (6 bases). Trimming took off 4 bases at V and 2 bases at J, with 12 bases between the two ends. CDR3 length: 14 residues. Germline values: CDR1 SGHTS, CDR2 YDEGEE. CDR3 sequence reads: CASSGRLVQETQYF. CDR3 DNA sequence: TGTGCCAGCAGCGGGAGACTAGTGCAAGAGACCCAGTACTTC.

The chain couples TRBV18 to TRBJ2-1, with D possibly being TRBD1 (5 bases). The CDR3 is made up of 13 amino acids. V was trimmed by 4 bases and J by 8 bases, leaving 12 bases between them. Germline V gene sequence: CDR1 KGHSH, CDR2 LQKENI. The CDR3 sequence: CASSRQGNDEQFF. Here the CDR3 DNA reads TGTGCCAGCTCACGCCAGGGTAACGATGAGCAGTTCTTC. The full variable domain, with the rest looked up from reference TRBV18 and TRBJ2-1, is NAGVMQNPRHLVRRRGQEARLRCSPMKGHSHVYWYRQLPEEGLKFMVYLQKENIIDESGMPKERFSAEFPKEGPSILRIQQVVRGDSAAYFCASSRQGNDEQFFGPGTRLTVL.

The chain has TRBV11-2 and TRBJ2-7; TRBD1 agrees at 7 bases. From germline, CDR1 is SGHAT and CDR2 FQNNGV. Trimming at V came to 7 bases and at J to 3 bases, leaving 12 bases not matched to a gene. This CDR3 is 15 amino acids long. The CDR3 sequence is CASTRYLDRYYEQYF. The CDR3, as DNA: TGTGCCAGCACCCGTTATTTGGACAGGTACTACGAGCAGTACTTC.

V gene TRBV11-3 combines with J gene TRBJ2-6; tentatively, D is TRBD2 (6 bases). This CDR3 contains 15 residues. Trimming shortened V by 3 bases and J by 0 bases, and 6 bases separated the two germline ends. The germline V gene has CDR1 SGHNT and CDR2 YENEEA. The CDR3 DNA reads as TGTGCCAGCAGCTTGGGGGGCTCTGGGGCCAACGTCCTGACTTTC. This encodes CASSLGGSGANVLTF.

The chain has TRBV7-2 and TRBJ2-3, with 10 nucleotides matching TRBD2. With 4 bases clipped from V and 2 bases from J, the junction kept 3 bases outside the gene matches. The CDR3 consists of 15 residues. The germline V gene has CDR1 SGHTA and CDR2 FQGNSA. For the CDR3, the DNA is TGTGCCAGCAGCTCTAGCGGGGGCTACACAGATACGCAGTATTTT. Protein product: CASSSSGGYTDTQYF.

The genes are TRBV5-1 and TRBJ2-3, with 7 bases matching TRBD1. V trimming: 4 bases; J trimming: 2 bases; junction bases outside the gene matches: 4. Germline values: CDR1 SGHRS, CDR2 YFSETQ. The CDR3 runs to 14 residues. CDR3 region: CASSQGQYTDTQYF. CDR3 nucleotide sequence: TGCGCCAGCAGCCAGGGACAGTACACAGATACGCAGTATTTT.

This clone has just a few counts. The rearrangement links TRBV6-4 to TRBJ2-5; 10 nucleotides agree with TRBD2. Trimming cost V 4 bases and J 4 bases; bases outside gene matches: 6. CDR3 length: 15 residues. The germline V gene has CDR1 MRHNA and CDR2 SNTAGT. The CDR3 sequence is CASSAQAGGVETQYF. The CDR3, as DNA: TGTGCCAGCAGTGCCCAAGCGGGGGGGGTAGAGACCCAGTACTTC.